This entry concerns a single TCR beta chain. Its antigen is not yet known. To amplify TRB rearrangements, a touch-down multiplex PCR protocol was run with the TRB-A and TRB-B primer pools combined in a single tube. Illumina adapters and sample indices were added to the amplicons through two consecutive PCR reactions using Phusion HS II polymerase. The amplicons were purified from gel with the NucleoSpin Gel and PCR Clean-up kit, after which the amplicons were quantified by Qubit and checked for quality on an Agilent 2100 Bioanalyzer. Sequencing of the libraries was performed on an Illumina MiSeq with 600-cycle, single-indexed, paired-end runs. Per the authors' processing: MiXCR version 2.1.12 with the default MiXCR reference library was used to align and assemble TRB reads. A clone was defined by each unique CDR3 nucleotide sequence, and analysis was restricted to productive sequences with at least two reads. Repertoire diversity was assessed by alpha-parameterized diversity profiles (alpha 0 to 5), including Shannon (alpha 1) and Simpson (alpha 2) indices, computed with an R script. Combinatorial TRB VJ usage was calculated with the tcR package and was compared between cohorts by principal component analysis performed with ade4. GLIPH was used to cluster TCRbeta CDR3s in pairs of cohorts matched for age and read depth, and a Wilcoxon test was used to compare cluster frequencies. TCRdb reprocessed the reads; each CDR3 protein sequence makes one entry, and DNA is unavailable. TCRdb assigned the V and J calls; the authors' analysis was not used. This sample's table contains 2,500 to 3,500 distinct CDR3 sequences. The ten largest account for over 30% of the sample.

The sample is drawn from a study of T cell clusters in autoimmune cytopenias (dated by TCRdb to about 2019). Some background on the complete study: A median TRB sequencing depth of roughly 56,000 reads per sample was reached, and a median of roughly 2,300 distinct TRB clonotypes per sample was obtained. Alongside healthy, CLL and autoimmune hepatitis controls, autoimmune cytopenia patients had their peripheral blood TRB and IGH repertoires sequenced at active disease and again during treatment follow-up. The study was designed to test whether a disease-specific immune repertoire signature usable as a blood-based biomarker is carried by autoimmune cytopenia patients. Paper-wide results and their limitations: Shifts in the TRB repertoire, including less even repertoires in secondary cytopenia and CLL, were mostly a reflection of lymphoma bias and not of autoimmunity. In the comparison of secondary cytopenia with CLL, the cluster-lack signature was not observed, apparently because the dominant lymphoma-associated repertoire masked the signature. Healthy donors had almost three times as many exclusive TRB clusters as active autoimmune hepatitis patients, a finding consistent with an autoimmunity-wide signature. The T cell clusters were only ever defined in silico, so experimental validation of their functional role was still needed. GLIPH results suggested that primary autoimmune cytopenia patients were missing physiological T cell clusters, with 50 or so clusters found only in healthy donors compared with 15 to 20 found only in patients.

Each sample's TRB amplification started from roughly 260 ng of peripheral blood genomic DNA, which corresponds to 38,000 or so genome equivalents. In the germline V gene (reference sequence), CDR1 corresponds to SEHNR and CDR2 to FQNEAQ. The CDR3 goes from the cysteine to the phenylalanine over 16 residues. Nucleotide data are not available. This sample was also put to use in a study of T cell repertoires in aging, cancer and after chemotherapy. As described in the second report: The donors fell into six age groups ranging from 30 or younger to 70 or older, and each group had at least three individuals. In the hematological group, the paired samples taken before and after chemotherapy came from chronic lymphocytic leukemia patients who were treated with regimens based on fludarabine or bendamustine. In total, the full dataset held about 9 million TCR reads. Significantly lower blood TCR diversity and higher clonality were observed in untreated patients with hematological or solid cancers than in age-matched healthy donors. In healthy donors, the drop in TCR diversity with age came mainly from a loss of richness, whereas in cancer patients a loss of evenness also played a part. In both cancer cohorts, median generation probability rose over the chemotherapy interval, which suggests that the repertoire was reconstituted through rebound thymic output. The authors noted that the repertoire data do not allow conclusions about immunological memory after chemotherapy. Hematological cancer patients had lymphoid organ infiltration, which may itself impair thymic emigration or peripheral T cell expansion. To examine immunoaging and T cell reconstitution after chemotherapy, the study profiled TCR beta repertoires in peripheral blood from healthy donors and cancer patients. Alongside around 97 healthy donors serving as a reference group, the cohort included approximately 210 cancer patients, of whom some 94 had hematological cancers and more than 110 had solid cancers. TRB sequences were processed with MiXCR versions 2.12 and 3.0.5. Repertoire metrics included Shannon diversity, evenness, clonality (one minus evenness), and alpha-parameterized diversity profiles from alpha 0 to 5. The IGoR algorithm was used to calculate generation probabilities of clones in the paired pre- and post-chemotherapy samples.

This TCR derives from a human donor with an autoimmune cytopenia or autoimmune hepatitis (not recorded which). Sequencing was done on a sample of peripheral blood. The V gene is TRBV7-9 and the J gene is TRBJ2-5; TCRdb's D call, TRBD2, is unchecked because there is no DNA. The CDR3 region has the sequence CASSLSTSGGLETQYF.